The 15 T cell receptor beta chains reported below all come from one sample, sequenced in a study of T cells after yellow fever vaccination. TCRdb re-called the 5' RACE reads through MiXCR, storing one row per CDR3 protein. This table has approximately 32,000 distinct CDR3 sequences, over 9.5% appearing once. Sequencing was performed on PBMCs, either bulk or a sorted T-cell subset (CD4+, CD8+, memory, or dextramer-sorted; not recorded which), taken less than 16 days after the first yellow fever vaccination. The receptors were gathered from a man aged 18 to 29 who received the YFV17D yellow fever vaccine.

This clonotype was counted ten times or more. The chain joins TRBV5-1 to TRBJ2-5; 8 positions agree with TRBD1. The CDR3 totals 14 residues. CDR1 and CDR2 from the germline V gene are SGHRS and YFSETQ. Trimming removed 4 bases from V and 5 bases from J; junction bases left unmatched: 7. The CDR3 nucleotides are TGCGCCAGCAGCCTCCAGGGGGCCGGGGAGACCCAGTACTTC. This sequence encodes CASSLQGAGETQYF. The full variable domain, in which reference TRBV5-1 and TRBJ2-5 provide the parts outside the CDR3, is KAGVTQTPRYLIKTRGQQVTLSCSPISGHRSVSWYQQTPGQGLQFLFEYFSETQRNKGNFPGRFSGRQFSNSRSEMNVSTLELGDSALYLCASSLQGAGETQYFGPGTRLLVL.

This clonotype was observed many times. The J gene is TRBJ2-2, the V gene TRBV7-2; 12 bases agree with TRBD2. J was trimmed by 8 bases and V by 3 bases; bases with no gene match: 4. The CDR3 has 15 amino acids. Germline CDR1 and CDR2: SGHTA and FQGNSA. The CDR3 protein is CASSFRTSGVGELFF. In nucleotides, the CDR3 is TGTGCCAGCAGCTTTCGGACTAGCGGGGTAGGGGAGCTGTTTTTT.

This clonotype was counted ten times or more. The chain combines TRBV27 with TRBJ1-4; the D is unclear. Trimming shortened V by 6 bases and J by 0 bases, and 8 bases separated the two germline ends. The CDR3 consists of 14 residues. CDR1 and CDR2 (germline): MNHEY, SMNVEV (reference sequence). CDR3 sequence (DNA): TGTGCCAGCAGCGGCGTTGCAACTAATGAAAAACTGTTTTTT. Its translation: CASSGVATNEKLFF.

At least ten counts were recorded for this clonotype. This chain links TRBV7-9 with TRBJ1-1, with D uncertain. The CDR3 is made up of 12 amino acids. With 5 bases removed from V and 1 base from J, the gap between germline ends came to 5 bases. The germline V gene encodes CDR1 SEHNR and CDR2 FQNEAQ (reference sequence). CDR3 protein: CASSRQNTEAFF. The CDR3 nucleotides are TGTGCCAGCAGCCGACAGAACACTGAAGCTTTCTTT. The full variable domain, with the rest looked up from reference TRBV7-9 and TRBJ1-1, is DTGVSQNPRHKITKRGQNVTFRCDPISEHNRLYWYRQTLGQGPEFLTYFQNEAQLEKSRLLSDRFSAERPKGSFSTLEIQRTEQGDSAMYLCASSRQNTEAFFGQGTRLTVV.

This clonotype was recorded many times. The chain carries TRBV5-1 and TRBJ2-2; perhaps TRBD2 as D (6 bases). The germline gives CDR1 SGHRS, CDR2 YFSETQ. This CDR3 is 14 amino acids long. V was trimmed by 4 bases and J by 6 bases, leaving 13 bases between them. The CDR3 here is CASSAAPGAGELFF. CDR3 bases: TGCGCCAGCAGCGCGGCCCCGGGGGCCGGGGAGCTGTTTTTT.

Comment on this clonotype: A read error may be the cause here, since a much bigger clone is one base away. The chain recombines TRBV20-1 with TRBJ2-5; a weak D match, TRBD1 (6 bases). Germline loops: CDR1 DFQATT, CDR2 SNEGSKA (reference sequence). The CDR3 spans 13 residues. V was shortened by 3 bases and J by 10 bases, with 18 bases between the two germline ends. The CDR3, as DNA: TGCAGTGCTAGGGGACGGACAGTATGGAGCCAGTACTTC. Its protein is CSARGRTVWSQYF.

Ten or more counts support this clonotype. This sequence joins TRBV20-1 and TRBJ1-1; a possible D gene is TRBD1 (6 bases). Germline CDR1 is DFQATT and CDR2 is SNEGSKA (reference sequence). CDR3 length: 13 residues. V gave up 3 bases and J gave up 2 bases, with 10 bases separating them. The CDR3 loop is CSASGGGNTEAFF. In nucleotides, the CDR3 is TGCAGTGCTAGTGGCGGGGGCAACACTGAAGCTTTCTTT.

This clonotype was counted ten times or more. This chain links TRBV5-6 with TRBJ2-2; D uncertain. Germline V gene lookup returns CDR1 SGHDT and CDR2 YYEEEE. There are 14 residues in the CDR3. V gave up 5 bases and J gave up 3 bases, with 11 bases separating them. CDR3 amino acids: CASSWALDTGELFF. Written as DNA, the CDR3 is TGTGCCAGCAGTTGGGCCCTAGACACCGGGGAGCTGTTTTTT.

Ten or more counts support this clonotype. The genes are TRBV5-4 and TRBJ2-3, with TRBD2 matching over 9 bases. The CDR3 has 18 residues. The trim removed 0 bases at V and 0 bases at J, leaving 8 bases unmatched. CDR1 is SGHNT, CDR2 YYREEE, per germline (reference sequence). For the CDR3, the DNA is TGTGCCAGCAGCTTGGGGCTAGCGGGGTTGCCTAGCACAGATACGCAGTATTTT. It codes for CASSLGLAGLPSTDTQYF.

This clonotype occurred many times. The CDR3: CASSPLDRGDQPQHF. For the CDR3, the DNA is TGTGCCAGCAGTCCACTGGACAGGGGTGATCAGCCCCAGCATTTT. The chain combines TRBV6-5 with TRBJ1-5; 9 bases map to TRBD1. This CDR3 region has 15 residues. CDR1 MNHEY and CDR2 SVGAGI come from the germline V gene. V shed 5 bases, J shed 5 bases, and the junction held 7 bases outside the gene matches.

This clonotype has at least ten counts. The V call is TRBV28, the J call TRBJ2-5; 13 positions agree with TRBD2. The CDR3 contains 14 residues. CDR1 is MDHEN and CDR2 is SYDVKM in the germline V gene. Losses at the gene ends were 6 bases for V and 5 bases for J; bases not matched to a gene: 3. The CDR3 DNA is TGTGCCAGCAGCGGGACTAGCGGGGTGGAGACCCAGTACTTC. Encoded protein: CASSGTSGVETQYF.

Many counts were recorded for this clonotype. The CDR3 sequence is CSASQLAKNIQYF. The CDR3 bases are TGCAGTGCTAGTCAGTTAGCCAAAAACATTCAGTACTTC. The chain has TRBV20-1 and TRBJ2-4; no definite D call. Germline CDR1 DFQATT, CDR2 SNEGSKA (reference sequence). This CDR3 has 13 amino acids. With 3 bases removed from V and 0 bases from J, the gap between germline ends came to 6 bases.

As concerns this clonotype: A read error may explain this, as a much larger clone is one base away. The gene calls are TRBV5-1 and TRBJ2-1; 9 bases match TRBD1. The V gene's germline CDR1 is SGHRS and CDR2 YFSETQ. V lost 8 bases and J lost 7; bases outside the gene matches: 7. This CDR3 comprises 13 residues. CDR3 loop: CARSGQGLNEQFF. Here the CDR3 DNA reads TGCGCCAGAAGTGGACAGGGGTTGAATGAGCAGTTCTTC.

This clonotype was counted many times. This sequence joins TRBV20-1 and TRBJ2-1; 8 bases align to TRBD2. CDR3 length equals 13 residues. The germline V gene has CDR1 DFQATT and CDR2 SNEGSKA (reference sequence). The trim removed 0 bases at V and 7 bases at J, leaving 2 bases unmatched. This CDR3 reads CSARDGLANEQFF. CDR3 DNA sequence: TGCAGTGCTAGAGATGGACTAGCTAATGAGCAGTTCTTC.

This clonotype was picked up many times. This sequence joins TRBV7-3 and TRBJ2-6, with D uncertain. Trimming shortened V by 4 bases and J by 0 bases, and 7 bases separated the two germline ends. Germline-derived CDR1 and CDR2 are SGHTA and FQGTGA. The CDR3 sequence is 15 residues long. The CDR3 coding sequence is TGTGCCAGCAGCTCCCTTACCTCTGGGGCCAACGTCCTGACTTTC. Its protein product is CASSSLTSGANVLTF.